This T cell receptor (beta chain) was sequenced during a study of blood T cell repertoires in COVID-19. Study details: Nucleic acid was either cDNA or gDNA, and it came from T cells, B-cell-depleted T cells, or PBMCs.

Sequencing was performed with immunoSEQ multiplex PCR; in TCRdb, only in-frame clones are kept and a portion is missing. The table shows roughly 250,000 clones, with roughly four fifths occurring only once. This clone was detected once. The V gene's germline CDR1 is SEHNR and CDR2 FQNEAQ (reference sequence). This CDR3 has 15 residues. V was clipped by 1 base and J by 7 bases, with 11 bases between them. This clonotype was obtained from a woman aged 70-85 years with acute or convalescent COVID-19. The sample consisted of peripheral blood. The chain uses TRBV7-9 and TRBJ1-6; a weak D match, TRBD1 (6 bases). CDR3 in DNA: TGTGCCAGCAGCTTAGGCAGGGGAAGGAATTCACCCCTCCACTTT. Its protein product is CASSLGRGRNSPLHF.